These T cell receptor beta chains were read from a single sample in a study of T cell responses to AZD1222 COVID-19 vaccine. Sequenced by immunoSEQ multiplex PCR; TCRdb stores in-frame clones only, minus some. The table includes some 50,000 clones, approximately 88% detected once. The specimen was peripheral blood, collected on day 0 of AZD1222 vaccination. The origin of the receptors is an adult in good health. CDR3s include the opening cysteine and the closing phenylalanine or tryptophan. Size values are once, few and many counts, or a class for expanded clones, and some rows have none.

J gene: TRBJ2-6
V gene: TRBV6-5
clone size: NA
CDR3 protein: CASRDPTRGANVLTF

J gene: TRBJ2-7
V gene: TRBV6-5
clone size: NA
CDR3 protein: CASHRRDHGDYEQYF

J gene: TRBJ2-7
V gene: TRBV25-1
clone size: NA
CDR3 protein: CASSKGAPYEQYF

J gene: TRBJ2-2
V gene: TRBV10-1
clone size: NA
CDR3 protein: CASLTPGALTGELFF

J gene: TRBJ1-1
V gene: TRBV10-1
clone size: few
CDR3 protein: CASSENRNTEAFF

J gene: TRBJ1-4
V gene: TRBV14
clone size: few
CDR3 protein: CASSQRGKLNEKLFF

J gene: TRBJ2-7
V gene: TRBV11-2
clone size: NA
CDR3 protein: CASSPRYEQYF

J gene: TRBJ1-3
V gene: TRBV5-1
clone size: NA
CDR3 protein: CASSLNGPGSGNTIYF

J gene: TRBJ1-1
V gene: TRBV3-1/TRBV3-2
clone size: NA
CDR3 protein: CASSVAHHTEAFF

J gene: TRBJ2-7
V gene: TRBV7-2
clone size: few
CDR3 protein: CASSLTVTGGYEQYF

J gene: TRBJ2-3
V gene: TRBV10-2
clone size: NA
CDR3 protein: CASGPTRAGFTDTQYF

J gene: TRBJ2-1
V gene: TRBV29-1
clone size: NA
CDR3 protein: CSVGTSTTFF

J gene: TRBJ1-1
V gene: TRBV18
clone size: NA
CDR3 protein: CASSPPTGRDTEAFF

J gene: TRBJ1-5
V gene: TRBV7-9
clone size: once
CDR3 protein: CASSFSGDSNQPQHF

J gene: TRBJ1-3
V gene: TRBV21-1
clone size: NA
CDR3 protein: CASSKVLADGNTIYF

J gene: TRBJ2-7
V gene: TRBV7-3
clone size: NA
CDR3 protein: CASSLRPGSYEQYF

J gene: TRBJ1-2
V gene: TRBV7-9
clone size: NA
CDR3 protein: CASSLGPLLGYGYTF

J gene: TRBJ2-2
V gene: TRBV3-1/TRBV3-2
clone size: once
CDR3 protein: CASTATILAGGPTGELFF

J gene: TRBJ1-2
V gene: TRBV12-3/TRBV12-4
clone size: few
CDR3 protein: CASSERDGRGYTF

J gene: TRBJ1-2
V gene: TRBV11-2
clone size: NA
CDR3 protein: CASSLGTGNYGYTF

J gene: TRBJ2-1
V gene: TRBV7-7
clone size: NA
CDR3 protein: CASSLTAGGPLAFF

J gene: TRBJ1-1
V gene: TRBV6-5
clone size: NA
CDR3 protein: CASSYESGLGEAFF

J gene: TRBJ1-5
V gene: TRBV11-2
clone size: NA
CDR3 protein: CASSRLRGVNQPQHF

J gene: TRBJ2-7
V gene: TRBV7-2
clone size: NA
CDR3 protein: CASSLTYEQYF

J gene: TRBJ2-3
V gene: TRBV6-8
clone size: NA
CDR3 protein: CASNPTRLAPSTDTQYF

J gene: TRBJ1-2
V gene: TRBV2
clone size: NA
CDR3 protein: CASIELTRRVKACTF

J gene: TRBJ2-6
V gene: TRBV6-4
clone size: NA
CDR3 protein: CASGPSNSSSGANVLTF

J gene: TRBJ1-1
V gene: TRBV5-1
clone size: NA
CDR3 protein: CASTLGDNTEAFF

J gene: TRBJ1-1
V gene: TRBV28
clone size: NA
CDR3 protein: CASRKYQDLNTEAFF

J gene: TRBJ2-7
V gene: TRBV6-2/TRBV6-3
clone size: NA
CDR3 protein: CASSSPTRYEQYF

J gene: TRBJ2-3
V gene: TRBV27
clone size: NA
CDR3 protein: CASSSGLAGGFDTQYF

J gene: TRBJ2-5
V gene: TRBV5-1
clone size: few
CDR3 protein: CASSLAGQGETQYF

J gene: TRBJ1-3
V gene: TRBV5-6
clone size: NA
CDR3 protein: CASSLMGYGNTIYF

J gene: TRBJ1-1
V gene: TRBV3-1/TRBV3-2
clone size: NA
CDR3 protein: CASSHLENTEAFF